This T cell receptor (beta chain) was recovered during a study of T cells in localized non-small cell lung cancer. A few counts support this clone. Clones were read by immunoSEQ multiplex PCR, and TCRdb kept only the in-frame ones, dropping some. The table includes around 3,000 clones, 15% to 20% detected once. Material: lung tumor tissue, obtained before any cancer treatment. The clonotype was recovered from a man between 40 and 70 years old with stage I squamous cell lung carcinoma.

The DNA of the CDR3 is TGTGCCAGCAGTATCACCGCGGGGGGATCGGGGGAGCTGTTTTTT. As protein: CASSITAGGSGELFF. The V call is TRBV6-8, the J call TRBJ2-2, with 8 nucleotides matching TRBD2. Germline V gene lookup returns CDR1 MNHGY and CDR2 SAAAGT. The length of the CDR3 is 15 residues. The V gene end was trimmed by 5 bases and the J gene end by 8 bases; junction bases not matched to a gene: 10.